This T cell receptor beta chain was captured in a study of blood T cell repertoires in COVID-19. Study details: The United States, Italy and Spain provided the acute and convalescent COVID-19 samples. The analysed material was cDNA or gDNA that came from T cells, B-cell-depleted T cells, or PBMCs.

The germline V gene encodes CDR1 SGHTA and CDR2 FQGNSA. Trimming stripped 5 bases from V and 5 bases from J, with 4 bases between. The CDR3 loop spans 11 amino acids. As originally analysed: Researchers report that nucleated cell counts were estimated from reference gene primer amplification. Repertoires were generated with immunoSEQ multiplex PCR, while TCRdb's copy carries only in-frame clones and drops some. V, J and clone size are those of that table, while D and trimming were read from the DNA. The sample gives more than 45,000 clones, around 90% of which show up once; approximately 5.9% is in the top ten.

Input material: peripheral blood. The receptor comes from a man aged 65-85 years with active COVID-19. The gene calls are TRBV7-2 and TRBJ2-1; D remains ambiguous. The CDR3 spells CASSQNNEQFF. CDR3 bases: TGTGCCAGCAGCCAAAACAATGAGCAGTTCTTC.